The present T cell receptor beta chain was sequenced within a study of cytomegalovirus exposure and HLA in healthy donors. The CDR3 is made up of 16 amino acids. CDR1 SGHRS and CDR2 YFSETQ come from the germline V gene. J gave up 0 bases and V 3 bases, and 6 bases lay outside the gene matches. PCR involved 60 Vbeta and 13 Jbeta primers. Assay used: immunoSEQ multiplex PCR; TCRdb lists only in-frame clones, some missing. The profile covers around 200,000 clones, with more than 75% appearing a single time and about 2.5% taken by the ten largest. The clonotype comes from a woman aged 40 to 50 in good health and CMV-seronegative. The V call is TRBV5-1, the J call TRBJ2-7; 10 nucleotides line up with TRBD1. The sequencing sample was made of PBMCs. The chain's CDR3 is CASSWGTGVSSYEQYF. CDR3 coding DNA: TGCGCCAGCAGCTGGGGGACAGGGGTCAGCTCCTACGAGCAGTACTTC.